Each of the 7 T cell receptor beta chains below was sequenced from the same sample in a study of glioma-infiltrating T cells (dated by TCRdb to the mid-2010s). For sequencing, an Illumina MiSeq was employed. TCR alpha and beta CDR3 regions were amplified with the iRepertoire nested amplicon-rescue multiplex PCR (arm-PCR) platform from RNA. Through fastp at Q25 and MiXCR, TCRdb rebuilt clones from the public reads, retaining in-frame beta chains. Rows with a matching CDR3 protein are joined into one entry that keeps the most common DNA and genes. This sample comprises about 210,000 distinct CDR3 sequences, more than 30% of them detected only once. The top ten clonotypes cover 20% to 25% of the sample. Sequencing input: glioma tissue, nonneoplastic brain tissue, or PBMCs (not recorded which). All receptors come from a human donor with low-grade glioma or glioblastoma, undergoing nonglioma brain surgery, or in good health (not recorded which).

Notes on this clonotype: This may stem from a read error, because a much larger clone lies one nucleotide away. This rearrangement joins TRBV14 to TRBJ2-5, with TRBD2 matching 7 bases. Germline CDR1 is SGHDN and CDR2 is FVKESK. Trimming at V came to 5 bases and at J to 2 bases, leaving 11 bases not matched to a gene. This CDR3 region has 16 residues. CDR3 loop: CASSLLARERQETQYF. DNA for the CDR3: TGTGCCAGCAGCTTACTAGCGAGAGAGAGACAAGAGACCCAGTACTTC. Based on the CDR3 plus reference TRBV14 and TRBJ2-5, the full variable domain is EAGVTQFPSHSVIEKGQTVTLRCDPISGHDNLYWYRRVMGKEIKFLLHFVKESKQDESGMPNNRFLAERTGGTYSTLKVQPAELEDSGVYFCASSLLARERQETQYFGPGTRLLVL.

In this sample, this clonotype turned up a few times. The chain couples TRBV7-2 to TRBJ2-1; D remains ambiguous. V was clipped by 1 base and J by 3 bases, with 13 bases between them. Germline-derived CDR1 and CDR2 are SGHTA and FQGNSA. The length of the CDR3 is 16 residues. The CDR3 DNA reads TGTGCCAGCAGCTTAGGACCAGGTAATATCTACAATGAGCAGTTCTTC. This gives the protein CASSLGPGNIYNEQFF.

This chain links TRBV12-3 or TRBV12-4 with TRBJ2-7, with D unresolved. Trimming shortened V by 3 bases and J by 3 bases, and 9 bases separated the two germline ends. The CDR3 has 13 amino acids. CDR3 sequence: CASSLLPGYEQYF. The CDR3, as DNA: TGTGCCAGCAGTTTGCTTCCCGGCTACGAGCAGTACTTC.

This clonotype was counted many times. V gene TRBV20-1 combines with J gene TRBJ2-7, with TRBD2 identical over 9 bases. The CDR3 runs to 13 residues. Germline V gene data show CDR1 as DFQATT and CDR2 as SNEGSKA (reference sequence). Germline trimming cut 6 bases from V and 2 bases from J; bases unmatched to any gene: 5. In nucleotides, the CDR3 is TGCAGTGCCTTTAGCGGGAGCGCCTACGAGCAGTACTTC. Amino acid sequence: CSAFSGSAYEQYF.

There are many counts of this clonotype. The gene calls are TRBV28 and TRBJ2-5; 8 bases agree with TRBD2. Trimming removed 3 bases from V and 5 bases from J; junction bases left unmatched: 2. The CDR3 is 13 amino acids. Germline V CDR1 and CDR2: MDHEN, SYDVKM. Here the CDR3 reads CASSFRGGETQYF. In DNA, the CDR3 is TGTGCCAGCAGTTTCCGGGGGGGGGAGACCCAGTACTTC.

Of note for this clonotype: A much larger clone lies a single base off, so this may be a read error. This chain links TRBV19 with TRBJ2-3; unclear D gene. V lost 8 bases and J lost 8, with 8 bases in between. From germline, CDR1 is LNHDA and CDR2 SQIVND (reference sequence). The CDR3 length is 10 residues. In nucleotides, the CDR3 is TGTGCCAGTGGTCGCCGTACGCAGTATTTT. Translating gives CASGRRTQYF.

This clonotype has only a few counts. This rearrangement joins TRBV4-3 to TRBJ2-1; D gene uncertain. The V gene lost 0 bases and the J gene lost 12 bases, with 12 bases spanning the gap. Germline V gene lookup returns CDR1 LGHNA and CDR2 YSLEER. The CDR3 is 13 amino acids. The DNA of the CDR3 is TGCGCCAGCAGCCAAGAGGCCTTACAACCGCAGTTCTTC. Residues: CASSQEALQPQFF.